This is a list of T cell receptor beta chains from one sample in a study of blood T cell repertoires in COVID-19. The protocol was immunoSEQ multiplex PCR, while the TCRdb copy is restricted to in-frame clones and leaves out a portion. This sample has 30,000 to 40,000 clones; about 85% occur once, and the top ten carry roughly 13%. The source material was peripheral blood. These receptors came from a human donor in a cohort sampled during active COVID-19. Each CDR3 is given with its conserved first and last residue. The D gene is left open where the match is weak. Size is stated for part of the rows, as once, few or many counts, or as a class when the clone is expanded.

- once TRBJ2-5 TRBV5-1 CASSFSSGQETQYF TGCGCCAGCAGCTTTTCGAGCGGCCAAGAGACCCAGTACTTC
TRBD1 - TRBJ2-7 TRBV14 CASSQGGQSIYEQYF TGTGCCAGCAGCCAAGGGGGACAGTCAATCTACGAGCAGTACTTC
TRBD1 - TRBJ2-5 TRBV5-1 CASSPTGQPQETQYF TGCGCCAGCAGCCCTACGGGACAGCCCCAAGAGACCCAGTACTTC
- - TRBJ1-2 TRBV2 CASSPEQGWGYTF TGTGCCAGCAGTCCGGAACAGGGATGGGGCTACACCTTC
- - TRBJ2-7 TRBV5-1 CASSFSGGGDEQYF TGCGCCAGCAGCTTTTCAGGGGGAGGCGACGAGCAGTACTTC
TRBD2 - TRBJ2-7 TRBV18 CASSGGSGAYEQYF TGTGCCAGCTCGGGAGGTAGCGGGGCATACGAGCAGTACTTC
TRBD2 - TRBJ2-5 TRBV27 CASRDSGGQETQYF TGTGCCAGCCGCGATAGCGGGGGCCAAGAGACCCAGTACTTC
TRBD2 - TRBJ2-3 TRBV5-1 CASSLTSGEDTQYF TGCGCCAGCAGCTTGACTAGCGGGGAAGATACGCAGTATTTT
TRBD1 few TRBJ2-7 TRBV7-9 CASSPTTGVFISYEQYF TGTGCCAGCAGCCCTACGACAGGGGTCTTCATTAGCTACGAGCAGTACTTC
- - TRBJ1-6 TRBV19 CASTHRSSYNSPLHF TGTGCCAGTACCCATCGGAGCTCCTATAATTCACCCCTCCACTTT
TRBD2 - TRBJ2-5 TRBV6-5 CASGTSVRGETQYF TGTGCCAGTGGTACTAGCGTTAGAGGAGAGACCCAGTACTTC
- - TRBJ1-1 TRBV6-1 CASSEFRNTEAFF TGTGCCAGCAGTGAATTCCGGAACACTGAAGCTTTCTTT
- - TRBJ2-1 TRBV7-6 CASSLDGSGVIYNEQFF TGTGCCAGCAGCCTAGATGGTTCAGGGGTTATTTACAATGAGCAGTTCTTC
- few TRBJ1-5 TRBV3-1/TRBV3-2 CASSVTTQARPQHF TGTGCCAGCAGCGTAACGACTCAAGCCCGGCCCCAGCATTTT
- - TRBJ1-5 TRBV19 CASSGPPMTHSNQPQHF TGTGCCAGTAGTGGTCCCCCAATGACACATAGCAATCAGCCCCAGCATTTT
- - TRBJ1-6 TRBV3-1/TRBV3-2 CASSQAASGVMSSYNSPLHF TGTGCCAGCAGCCAAGCGGCGTCGGGGGTTATGAGCTCCTATAATTCACCCCTCCACTTT
- - TRBJ2-5 TRBV29-1 CSVRKTVNQETQYF TGCAGCGTTAGAAAGACAGTCAATCAAGAGACCCAGTACTTC